This T cell receptor (beta chain) was retrieved from a study of T-cell memory formation after mild COVID-19. MiXCR was run by TCRdb on the 5' RACE reads, yielding one entry per CDR3 protein. The sample includes some 150,000 distinct CDR3 sequences, roughly 6.2% of them seen just once. About this clonotype: A read error may explain this, as a much larger clone is one base away.

The V gene's germline CDR1 is SQVTM and CDR2 ANQGSEA. There are 13 residues in the CDR3. Trimming cost V 5 bases and J 5 bases; bases outside gene matches: 5. The chain links TRBV29-1 to TRBJ2-1; 8 bases match TRBD2. Sequencing used PBMCs or a T cell subset sorted from them (not recorded which). The sequence derives from an adult woman who had mild COVID-19 (a few samples of this study predate the infection). Cell type and time point are not known. In DNA form, the CDR3 reads TGCAGCGTTAGCGGGAGAGCGCACAATGAGCAGTTCTTC. This translates into CSVSGRAHNEQFF.